The clone carrying this T cell receptor beta chain occurred a few times. This entry comes from a study of blood T cell repertoires in COVID-19. In the original workflow: Estimation of nucleated cell counts relied on the amplification of reference gene primers. The table came from immunoSEQ multiplex PCR; TCRdb's copy has only in-frame clones and leaves some out. For V, J and clone size, that table is used; D and trimming come from the DNA. Found here are about 130,000 clones, approximately 74% of them singletons; the top ten hold 6%. With 4 bases removed from V and 5 bases from J, the gap between germline ends came to 9 bases. CDR3 length: 12 amino acids. CDR1 WNHNN and CDR2 SYGVQD come from the germline V gene (reference sequence).

The source material was peripheral blood. The TCR sequence derives from a man aged 80 or over with COVID-19, enrolled during active disease. The rearrangement links TRBV10-1 to TRBJ2-7, with D tentatively TRBD2 (6 bases). This CDR3 reads CASSGGGNEQYF. Here the CDR3 DNA reads TGCGCCAGCAGTGGCGGCGGGAACGAGCAGTACTTC.